The 14 T cell receptor beta chains below come from one sample, sequenced in a study of T cell responses to AZD1222 COVID-19 vaccine. Data came from immunoSEQ multiplex PCR; TCRdb stores just in-frame clones and leaves some out. The profile shows 250,000 to 300,000 clones, about 94% of them singletons. Source: peripheral blood, taken 28 days after the second AZD1222 dose. The receptors originated from an adult who received the AZD1222 COVID-19 vaccine.

This clone has more than one count but fewer than ten. The genes are TRBV9 and TRBJ1-6; the D gene is possibly TRBD1 (5 bases). This CDR3 is built from 15 residues. With 3 bases removed from V and 7 bases from J, the gap between germline ends came to 14 bases. Germline V gene data show CDR1 as SGDLS and CDR2 as YYNGEE. CDR3 sequence: CASSELGQSNSPLHF. CDR3 sequence (DNA): TGTGCCAGCAGCGAATTGGGGCAGAGCAATTCACCCCTCCACTTT.

The gene calls are TRBV4-1 and TRBJ2-1; the D gene could be TRBD1 or TRBD2 (6 bases each). The V end lost 4 bases, the J end lost 2 bases, and 18 bases lay between the germline ends. The CDR3 has 17 amino acids. CDR1 MGHRA and CDR2 YSYEKL come from the germline V gene. As DNA, the CDR3 is TGCGCCAGCAGCCCGAGGGGGGCCTTGGGGCCCTACAATGAGCAGTTCTTC. This sequence encodes CASSPRGALGPYNEQFF.

The chain recombines TRBV27 with TRBJ2-3, with 11 bases lining up with TRBD2. Trimming removed 4 bases from V and 2 bases from J; junction bases left unmatched: 5. This CDR3 is 16 amino acids long. Germline CDR1 reads MNHEY; CDR2 reads SMNVEV (reference sequence). In nucleotides, the CDR3 is TGTGCCAGCAGTTCCTTAGCGGGGGGGAACACAGATACGCAGTATTTT. As protein: CASSSLAGGNTDTQYF.

The chain uses TRBV2 and TRBJ2-1, with TRBD2 as a possible D gene (7 bases). Trimming took off 11 bases at V and 9 bases at J, with 23 bases between the two ends. The CDR3 contains 14 residues. Germline V gene data show CDR1 as SNHLY and CDR2 as FYNNEI. The CDR3 DNA reads TGTGCCGGTTCCCCGGAGGGGGGGGGTAGTGAGCAGTTCTTC. The encoded protein is CAGSPEGGGSEQFF.

The genes are TRBV6-5 and TRBJ1-2; no definite D call. CDR1 and CDR2 from the germline V gene are MNHEY and SVGAGI. The CDR3 covers 13 residues. V dropped 7 bases and J dropped 2 bases, with 11 bases sitting between them. CDR3 in amino acids: CASKRTANYGYTF. The DNA of the CDR3 is TGTGCCAGCAAGAGGACGGCGAACTATGGCTACACCTTC.

This chain's CDR3 is CASSATDGNEKLFF. The CDR3 bases are TGCGCCAGCAGCGCGACCGATGGAAATGAAAAACTGTTTTTT. The rearrangement joins TRBV5-1 to TRBJ1-4; D remains ambiguous. CDR1 is SGHRS, CDR2 YFSETQ, per germline. This CDR3 contains 14 residues. V was shortened by 4 bases and J by 5 bases, with 12 bases between the two germline ends.

The chain recombines TRBV3-1 (or the pseudogene TRBV3-2) with TRBJ2-2, with D tentatively TRBD1 or TRBD2 (6 bases each). Trimming stripped 8 bases from V and 0 bases from J, with 13 bases between. Germline CDR1 reads LGHDT; CDR2 reads YNNKEL (reference sequence). This CDR3 is built from 15 residues. The CDR3 region has the DNA TGTGCCAGCGGAAGGGGGGAAGCGAACACCGGGGAGCTGTTTTTT. The encoded protein is CASGRGEANTGELFF.

V and J are TRBV5-1 and TRBJ1-3, with TRBD1 identical over 10 bases. This CDR3 contains 17 residues. The V segment lost 0 bases and the J segment 3 bases; nucleotides outside the gene matches: 6. Per germline, CDR1 SGHRS and CDR2 YFSETQ. CDR3 amino acids: CASSLDPDRGRGNTIYF. The DNA of the CDR3 is TGCGCCAGCAGCTTGGACCCTGACAGGGGGCGTGGAAACACCATATATTTT.

This chain uses TRBV6-1 with TRBJ1-3; D is unclear. V was clipped by 3 bases and J by 1 base, with 4 bases between them. The CDR3 length is 13 residues. The germline V gene has CDR1 MNHNS and CDR2 SASEGT. The CDR3 region is CASSEQSGNTIYF. Written as DNA, the CDR3 is TGTGCCAGCAGTGAGCAATCTGGAAACACCATATATTTT.

The V gene is TRBV28, the J gene TRBJ1-4; 7 nucleotides match TRBD1. The CDR3 is 16 residues long. V gave up 3 bases and J gave up 0 bases; unmatched junction bases: 4. Germline CDR1 MDHEN, CDR2 SYDVKM. CDR3 sequence: CASSFFRGTTNEKLFF. DNA of the CDR3: TGTGCCAGCAGTTTCTTCAGGGGGACAACTAATGAAAAACTGTTTTTT.

This chain uses TRBV25-1 with TRBJ1-4; possible D gene TRBD1, 6 bases. The V and J ends lost 4 bases and 5 bases respectively, with 8 bases between them. The CDR3 totals 13 residues. Per the germline V gene, CDR1 is MGHDK and CDR2 is SYGVNS. CDR3 sequence (DNA): TGTGCCAGCAGTGTAGGGGGGAATGAAAAACTGTTTTTT. Protein product: CASSVGGNEKLFF.

The chain combines TRBV7-9 with TRBJ2-1; D unresolved. This CDR3 comprises 13 residues. Trimming cost V 6 bases and J 8 bases, with 14 bases left between them. Germline CDR1 is SEHNR and CDR2 is FQNEAQ (reference sequence). The chain's CDR3 is CASRPSPPDEQFF. In DNA form, the CDR3 reads TGTGCCAGCAGACCCTCCCCCCCCGATGAGCAGTTCTTC.

This sequence joins TRBV28 and TRBJ2-5; D uncertain. Germline CDR1 MDHEN, CDR2 SYDVKM. The CDR3 loop spans 13 amino acids. The V end was cut by 7 bases, the J end by 5 bases, with 14 bases between. The CDR3 spells CASMNLVGETQYF. CDR3 nucleotides: TGTGCCAGCATGAATTTAGTCGGGGAGACCCAGTACTTC.

The rearrangement links TRBV18 to TRBJ1-1; D remains unclear. Deletions cut 5 bases from V and 4 bases from J, with 8 bases between. The CDR3 totals 12 residues. In germline, CDR1 is KGHSH, CDR2 LQKENI. The CDR3 protein is CASSDRSTEAFF. CDR3 coding DNA: TGTGCCAGCTCAGACCGTTCCACTGAAGCTTTCTTT.